A selection of T cell receptor beta chains follows, all from one sample in a study of metastatic and nonmetastatic thyroid tumors. Using MiXCR, TCRdb re-called clones from the PCR reads. This sample has around 6,000 clones, with 16% found just once. Sequencing used tumor tissue. Every receptor here comes from a male donor with papillary thyroid cancer or a benign thyroid nodule (not recorded which). Some clones in this sample may be carry-over from other donors' samples. CDR3s include the opening cysteine and the closing phenylalanine or tryptophan. Each record gives: V gene, J gene, CDR3 protein.

TRBV6-2/TRBV6-3	TRBJ2-2	CASSTVGELFF
TRBV30	TRBJ1-5	CAWSPLRFNQPQHF
TRBV4-1	TRBJ1-5	CASSQDWGDFQPQHF
TRBV28	TRBJ2-4	CASSSGGAKKIQYF
TRBV29-1	TRBJ2-1	CSVRVAGVNNEQFF
TRBV28	TRBJ2-7	CASSTGRSSYEQYF
TRBV5-1	TRBJ1-1	CASSWGNTEAFF
TRBV27	TRBJ2-3	CASSFTVADTQYF
TRBV7-3	TRBJ2-3	CASSLNELDTQYF
TRBV6-1	TRBJ2-7	CASNRLAGEDEQYF
TRBV6-1	TRBJ2-2	CASRGTRGTGELFF
TRBV6-1	TRBJ1-2	CASSPGGKGYTF
TRBV2	TRBJ1-2	CASSYGGEDYGYTF